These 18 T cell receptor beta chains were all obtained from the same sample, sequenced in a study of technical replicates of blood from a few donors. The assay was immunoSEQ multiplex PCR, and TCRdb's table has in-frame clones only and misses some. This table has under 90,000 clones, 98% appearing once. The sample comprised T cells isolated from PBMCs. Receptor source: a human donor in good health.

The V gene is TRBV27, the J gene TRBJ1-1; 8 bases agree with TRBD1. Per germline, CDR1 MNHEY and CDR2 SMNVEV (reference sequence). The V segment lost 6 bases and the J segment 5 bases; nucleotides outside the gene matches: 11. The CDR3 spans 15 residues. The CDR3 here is CASRPPDRVETEAFF. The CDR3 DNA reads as TGTGCCAGCAGGCCACCGGACAGGGTGGAAACTGAAGCTTTCTTT.

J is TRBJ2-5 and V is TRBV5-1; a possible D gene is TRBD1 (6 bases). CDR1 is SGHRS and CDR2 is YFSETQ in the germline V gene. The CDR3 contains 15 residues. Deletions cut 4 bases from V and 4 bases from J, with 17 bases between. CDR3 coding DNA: TGCGCCAGCAGCAACGGACAGTCCTCGGGAGAGACCCAGTACTTC. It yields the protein CASSNGQSSGETQYF.

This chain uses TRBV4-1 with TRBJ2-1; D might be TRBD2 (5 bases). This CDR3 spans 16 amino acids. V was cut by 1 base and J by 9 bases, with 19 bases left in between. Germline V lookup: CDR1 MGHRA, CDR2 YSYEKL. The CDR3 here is CASSQVLGGIKGEQFF. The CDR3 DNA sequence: TGCGCCAGCAGCCAAGTTCTAGGAGGAATTAAGGGTGAGCAGTTCTTC.

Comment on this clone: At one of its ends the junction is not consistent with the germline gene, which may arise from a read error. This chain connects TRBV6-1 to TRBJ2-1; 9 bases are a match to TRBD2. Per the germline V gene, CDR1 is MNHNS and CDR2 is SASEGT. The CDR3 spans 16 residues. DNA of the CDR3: TGTGCCAGCAGTGAAGTATTTTTTCTGACTAGCGGATTAACTATCTTC. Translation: CASSEVFFLTSGLTIF.

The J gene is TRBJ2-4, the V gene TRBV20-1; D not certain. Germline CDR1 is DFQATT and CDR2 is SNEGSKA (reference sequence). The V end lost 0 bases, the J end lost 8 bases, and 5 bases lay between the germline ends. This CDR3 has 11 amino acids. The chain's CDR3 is CSARDRDIQYF. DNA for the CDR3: TGCAGTGCTAGAGATCGGGACATTCAGTACTTC.

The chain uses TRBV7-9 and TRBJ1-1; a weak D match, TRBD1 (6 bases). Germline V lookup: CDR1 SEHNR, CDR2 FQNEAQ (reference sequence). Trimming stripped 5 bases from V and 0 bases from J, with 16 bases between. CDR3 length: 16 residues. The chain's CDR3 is CASSTQGWGMNTEAFF. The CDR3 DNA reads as TGTGCCAGCAGCACCCAGGGGTGGGGCATGAACACTGAAGCTTTCTTT. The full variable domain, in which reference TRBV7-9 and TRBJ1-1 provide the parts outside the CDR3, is DTGVSQNPRHKITKRGQNVTFRCDPISEHNRLYWYRQTLGQGPEFLTYFQNEAQLEKSRLLSDRFSAERPKGSFSTLEIQRTEQGDSAMYLCASSTQGWGMNTEAFFGQGTRLTVV.

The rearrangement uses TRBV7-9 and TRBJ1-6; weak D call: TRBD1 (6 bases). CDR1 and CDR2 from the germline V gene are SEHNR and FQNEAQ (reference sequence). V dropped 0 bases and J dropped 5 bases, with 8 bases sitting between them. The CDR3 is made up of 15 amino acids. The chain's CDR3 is CASSLATGDNSPLHF. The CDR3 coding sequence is TGTGCCAGCAGCTTAGCGACAGGAGATAATTCACCCCTCCACTTT.

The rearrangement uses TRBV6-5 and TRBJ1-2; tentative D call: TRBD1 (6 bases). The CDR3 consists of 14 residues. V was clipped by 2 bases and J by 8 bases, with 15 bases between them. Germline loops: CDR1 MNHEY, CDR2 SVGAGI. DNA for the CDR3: TGTGCCAGCAGTTACGTTTTGGACAGTGAAGGCTACACCTTC. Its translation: CASSYVLDSEGYTF.

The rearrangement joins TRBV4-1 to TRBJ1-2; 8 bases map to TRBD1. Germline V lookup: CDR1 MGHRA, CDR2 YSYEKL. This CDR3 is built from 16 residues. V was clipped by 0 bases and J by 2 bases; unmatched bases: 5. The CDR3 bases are TGCGCCAGCAGCCAAGATAGGGGACAGGTCAACTATGGCTACACCTTC. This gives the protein CASSQDRGQVNYGYTF.

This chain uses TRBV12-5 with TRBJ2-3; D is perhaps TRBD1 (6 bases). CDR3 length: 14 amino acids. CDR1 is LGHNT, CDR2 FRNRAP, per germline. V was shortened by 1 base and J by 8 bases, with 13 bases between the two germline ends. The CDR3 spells CASGLGQVLSTQYF. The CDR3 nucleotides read TGTGCTAGTGGTTTGGGACAGGTCCTAAGTACGCAGTATTTT.

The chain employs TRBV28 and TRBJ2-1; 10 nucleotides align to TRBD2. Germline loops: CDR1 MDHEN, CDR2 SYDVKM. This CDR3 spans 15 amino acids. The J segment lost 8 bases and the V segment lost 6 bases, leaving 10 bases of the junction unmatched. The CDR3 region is CASRPSGRNFDEQFF. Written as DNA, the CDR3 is TGTGCCAGCAGACCTAGCGGGAGAAATTTCGATGAGCAGTTCTTC.

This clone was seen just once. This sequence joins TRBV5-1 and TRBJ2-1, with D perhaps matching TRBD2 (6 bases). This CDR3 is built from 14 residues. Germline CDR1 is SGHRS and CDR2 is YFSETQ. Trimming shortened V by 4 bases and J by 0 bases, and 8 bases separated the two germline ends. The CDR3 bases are TGCGCCAGCAGCGGAGGGACCTCCTACAATGAGCAGTTCTTC. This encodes CASSGGTSYNEQFF.

CDR3 DNA sequence: TGTGCCAGCAGCCAAGTCCTTGCTAGCGGGGCCTACGAGCAGTACTTC. Translating gives CASSQVLASGAYEQYF. The rearrangement links TRBV4-2 to TRBJ2-7, with TRBD2 matching 9 bases. This CDR3 is built from 16 residues. The V segment lost 1 base and the J segment 2 bases; nucleotides outside the gene matches: 6. Germline assignment: CDR1 LGHNA and CDR2 YNFKEQ.

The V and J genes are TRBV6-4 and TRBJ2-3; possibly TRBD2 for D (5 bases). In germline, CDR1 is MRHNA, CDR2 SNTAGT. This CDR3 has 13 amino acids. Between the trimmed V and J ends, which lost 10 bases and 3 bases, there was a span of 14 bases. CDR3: CATRSGTTDTQYF. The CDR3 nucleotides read TGTGCCACCCGGTCGGGAACAACAGATACGCAGTATTTT.

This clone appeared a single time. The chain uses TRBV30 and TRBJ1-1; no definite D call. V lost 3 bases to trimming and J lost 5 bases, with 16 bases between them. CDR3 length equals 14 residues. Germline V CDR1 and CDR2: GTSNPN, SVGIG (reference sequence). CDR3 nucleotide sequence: TGTGCCTGGAGGGAGGTCGGCGGGAGGACTGAAGCTTTCTTT. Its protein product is CAWREVGGRTEAFF.

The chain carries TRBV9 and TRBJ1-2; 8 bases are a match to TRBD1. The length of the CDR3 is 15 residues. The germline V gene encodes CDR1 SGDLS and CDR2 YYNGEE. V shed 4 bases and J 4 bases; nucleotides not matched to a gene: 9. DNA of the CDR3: TGTGCCAGCAGCTTGGACGGGACAGGATTCTATGGCTACACCTTC. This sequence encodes CASSLDGTGFYGYTF.

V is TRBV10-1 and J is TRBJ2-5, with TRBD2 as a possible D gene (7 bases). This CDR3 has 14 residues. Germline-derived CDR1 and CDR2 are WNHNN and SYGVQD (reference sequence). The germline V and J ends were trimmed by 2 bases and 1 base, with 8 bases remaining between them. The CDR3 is CASSERGGQETQYF. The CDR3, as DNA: TGCGCCAGCAGTGAGAGGGGGGGCCAAGAGACCCAGTACTTC.

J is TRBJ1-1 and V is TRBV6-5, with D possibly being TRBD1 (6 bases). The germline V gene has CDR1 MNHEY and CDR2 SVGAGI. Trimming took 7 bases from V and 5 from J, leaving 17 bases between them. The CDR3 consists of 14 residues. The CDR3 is CASKTGGARTEAFF. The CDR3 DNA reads TGTGCCAGCAAAACGGGGGGGGCCCGAACTGAAGCTTTCTTT.